The sample holds many counts of the clone carrying this T cell receptor beta chain. What it binds is unknown. The data belong to a study of T cells in Graves' hyperthyroidism and ophthalmopathy. Study summary: The authors collected peripheral blood at initial diagnosis, before any treatment. Broader study findings: A model of 13 V-J pairs discriminated ophthalmopathy from stable hyperthyroidism.

Germline loops: CDR1 MDHEN, CDR2 SYDVKM. The CDR3 contains 14 residues. With 7 bases removed from V and 3 bases from J, the gap between germline ends came to 15 bases. If no ophthalmopathy progression occurred within 18 months, Graves' hyperthyroidism was stable. PBMCs stemmed from about 9.7 ml fresh peripheral blood. Regions amplified from RNA transcripts were the TCR beta CDR3 regions. First-round RT-PCR with HTBI primers amplified the TCR CDR3 region. Via MiXCR, TCRdb re-called the multiplex PCR reads, giving one row per CDR3 protein. The repertoire consists of some 270,000 distinct CDR3 sequences, with about an eighth occurring once and the leading ten covering under 8%.

The TCR comes from a woman aged 40 to 55 with Graves' hyperthyroidism. Sequenced sample: blood. The rearrangement uses TRBV28 and TRBJ1-2; D call uncertain. DNA of the CDR3: TGTGCCAGCACCCCTGGGCAGCTTTACTATGGCTACACCTTC. Its translation is CASTPGQLYYGYTF.